A single TCR beta chain is shown here with its context. Authors' methods: For nucleated cells, counts were estimated from reference gene primer amplification. Sequencing was performed with immunoSEQ multiplex PCR; in TCRdb, only in-frame clones are kept and a portion is missing. Clonal size and the V and J genes are those of that table, whereas D and trimming came from the DNA. The sample yields roughly 270,000 clones, approximately 91% seen once. This sample stems from a study of blood T cell repertoires in COVID-19. Study as a whole: Samples came from the United States, Italy and Spain, spanning acute and convalescent COVID-19. PBMCs, B-cell-depleted T cells, or T cells were the source of the cDNA or gDNA that made up the material.

The CDR3 is 12 residues long. Between the trimmed V and J ends, which lost 4 bases and 2 bases, there was a span of 6 bases. Germline values: CDR1 SGHVS, CDR2 FQNEAQ. This receptor was taken from a man younger than 35 with active or convalescent COVID-19. The rearrangement joins TRBV7-8 to TRBJ2-7; D unresolved. Material: peripheral blood. CDR3: CASSSPAYEQYF. The CDR3 nucleotides read TGTGCCAGCAGCTCCCCTGCCTACGAGCAGTACTTC.